These T cell receptor beta chains were read from a single sample in a study of OX40 agonist ivuxolimab in advanced cancers. Generated by immunoSEQ multiplex PCR, the TCRdb table keeps only in-frame clones and is missing some. The data hold about 62,000 clones, with 65% to 85% observed a single time. This specimen consisted of CD4+ or CD8+ T cells sorted from blood, obtained in a trial of the OX40 agonist ivuxolimab. These receptor sequences come from an adult with an advanced solid tumor such as melanoma, head and neck, liver or kidney cancer. Each CDR3 is given with its conserved first and last residue. D genes are given only for firm matches. Size values are once, few and many counts, or a class for expanded clones, and some rows have none.

j_gene: TRBJ2-7
abundance: NA
len: 15
v_gene: TRBV27
d_gene: TRBD1
CDR3aa: CASSPGQGMRYEQYF
CDR3nt: TGTGCCAGCAGCCCGGGACAGGGGATGAGGTACGAGCAGTACTTC

j_gene: TRBJ2-3
abundance: NA
len: 15
v_gene: TRBV5-1
d_gene: TRBD1
CDR3aa: CASSRDSRSTDTQYF
CDR3nt: TGCGCCAGCAGCCGGGACAGTAGAAGCACAGATACGCAGTATTTT

j_gene: TRBJ2-7
abundance: NA
len: 14
v_gene: TRBV11-3
d_gene: NA
CDR3aa: CASSFNRDRNEQYF
CDR3nt: TGTGCCAGCAGCTTCAACAGGGATCGGAACGAGCAGTACTTC

j_gene: TRBJ2-3
abundance: NA
len: 15
v_gene: TRBV11-2
d_gene: TRBD1
CDR3aa: CASSSTGAFSDTQYF
CDR3nt: TGTGCCAGCAGCTCTACAGGGGCTTTTTCAGATACGCAGTATTTT

j_gene: TRBJ1-4
abundance: NA
len: 13
v_gene: TRBV11-1
d_gene: NA
CDR3aa: CASSLGPGEKLFF
CDR3nt: TGTGCCAGCAGCTTAGGACCCGGTGAAAAACTGTTTTTT

j_gene: TRBJ2-5
abundance: NA
len: 15
v_gene: TRBV5-6
d_gene: TRBD1
CDR3aa: CASRSLTGLQETQYF
CDR3nt: TGTGCCAGCAGGTCGCTGACAGGGTTACAGGAGACCCAGTACTTC

j_gene: TRBJ1-2
abundance: NA
len: 13
v_gene: TRBV6-1
d_gene: NA
CDR3aa: CASSEVQGDGYTF
CDR3nt: TGTGCCAGCAGTGAAGTACAGGGAGATGGCTACACCTTC

j_gene: TRBJ1-5
abundance: NA
len: 16
v_gene: TRBV7-2
d_gene: NA
CDR3aa: CASSLALGQLNQPQHF
CDR3nt: TGTGCCAGCAGCTTAGCGCTCGGGCAGTTGAATCAGCCCCAGCATTTT

j_gene: TRBJ1-4
abundance: NA
len: 14
v_gene: TRBV5-1
d_gene: TRBD1
CDR3aa: CASSRTGTNEKLFF
CDR3nt: TGCGCCAGCAGCCGGACAGGAACTAATGAAAAACTGTTTTTT

j_gene: TRBJ2-7
abundance: NA
len: 14
v_gene: TRBV19
d_gene: NA
CDR3aa: CASRTTGILSEQYF
CDR3nt: TGTGCCAGTAGGACTACAGGGATTCTCTCCGAGCAGTACTTC

j_gene: TRBJ1-1
abundance: NA
len: 14
v_gene: TRBV19
d_gene: TRBD1
CDR3aa: CASSAGQIKRRAFF
CDR3nt: TGTGCCAGTAGCGCGGGACAGATTAAAAGGCGAGCTTTCTTT

j_gene: TRBJ1-4
abundance: NA
len: 13
v_gene: TRBV2
d_gene: NA
CDR3aa: CASSLQRIEKLFF
CDR3nt: TGTGCCAGCAGTTTACAACGCATTGAAAAACTGTTTTTT

j_gene: TRBJ1-4
abundance: NA
len: 15
v_gene: TRBV5-1
d_gene: TRBD1
CDR3aa: CASSLAGTANEKLFF
CDR3nt: TGCGCCAGCAGCTTGGCCGGGACAGCTAATGAAAAACTGTTTTTT

j_gene: TRBJ2-5
abundance: NA
len: 14
v_gene: TRBV14
d_gene: NA
CDR3aa: CASSQVGGPKTQYF
CDR3nt: TGTGCCAGCAGCCAAGTGGGCGGGCCGAAGACCCAGTACTTC

j_gene: TRBJ2-1
abundance: NA
len: 16
v_gene: TRBV5-1
d_gene: TRBD2
CDR3aa: CASSPSGGVTYNEQFF
CDR3nt: TGCGCCAGCAGCCCTAGCGGGGGGGTTACCTACAATGAGCAGTTCTTC

j_gene: TRBJ1-4
abundance: NA
len: 18
v_gene: TRBV5-1
d_gene: TRBD1
CDR3aa: CASSLRIFTGETNEKLFF
CDR3nt: TGCGCCAGCAGCCTAAGAATTTTTACAGGGGAGACTAATGAAAAACTGTTTTTT

j_gene: TRBJ1-3
abundance: NA
len: 16
v_gene: TRBV18
d_gene: NA
CDR3aa: CASSPGKSDIGNTIYF
CDR3nt: TGTGCCAGCTCACCGGGTAAATCCGATATCGGAAACACCATATATTTT

j_gene: TRBJ1-1
abundance: NA
len: 17
v_gene: TRBV15
d_gene: TRBD1
CDR3aa: CATSRESGTGEDTEAFF
CDR3nt: TGTGCCACCAGCAGAGAGTCCGGGACAGGGGAGGACACTGAAGCTTTCTTT

j_gene: TRBJ1-2
abundance: NA
len: 13
v_gene: TRBV5-6
d_gene: NA
CDR3aa: CASSLVSNYGYTF
CDR3nt: TGTGCCAGCAGCTTGGTCTCTAACTATGGCTACACCTTC

j_gene: TRBJ2-1
abundance: NA
len: 13
v_gene: TRBV18
d_gene: NA
CDR3aa: CASSRDTTDEQFF
CDR3nt: TGTGCCAGCTCACGGGATACCACAGATGAGCAGTTCTTC

j_gene: TRBJ2-3
abundance: NA
len: 17
v_gene: TRBV14
d_gene: TRBD2
CDR3aa: CASSQDIPGGAIDTQYF
CDR3nt: TGTGCCAGCAGCCAAGATATTCCGGGGGGGGCCATAGATACGCAGTATTTT

j_gene: TRBJ2-7
abundance: NA
len: 14
v_gene: TRBV7-9
d_gene: NA
CDR3aa: CASSPSGQIYEQYF
CDR3nt: TGTGCCAGCAGCCCGAGCGGGCAGATCTACGAGCAGTACTTC

j_gene: TRBJ1-5
abundance: NA
len: 14
v_gene: TRBV28
d_gene: TRBD1
CDR3aa: CASRGQAHNQPQHF
CDR3nt: TGTGCCAGCAGGGGACAGGCTCACAATCAGCCCCAGCATTTT

j_gene: TRBJ2-3
abundance: NA
len: 13
v_gene: TRBV7-8
d_gene: NA
CDR3aa: CASSLGQGDTQYF
CDR3nt: TGTGCCAGCAGCTTAGGTCAGGGGGATACGCAGTATTTT

j_gene: TRBJ1-6
abundance: NA
len: 15
v_gene: TRBV5-1
d_gene: TRBD1
CDR3aa: CASSQQQGTNSPLHF
CDR3nt: TGCGCCAGCAGCCAACAACAGGGGACGAATTCACCCCTCCACTTT

j_gene: TRBJ1-1
abundance: NA
len: 18
v_gene: TRBV18
d_gene: TRBD1
CDR3aa: CASSTFRTGGNGVSEAFF
CDR3nt: TGTGCCAGCTCAACTTTCCGGACAGGGGGGAACGGGGTCTCTGAAGCTTTCTTT

j_gene: TRBJ2-1
abundance: once
len: 16
v_gene: TRBV7-9
d_gene: TRBD2
CDR3aa: CASSLGAGGSSNEQFF
CDR3nt: TGTGCCAGCAGCTTAGGAGCGGGGGGCTCTAGCAATGAGCAGTTCTTC

j_gene: TRBJ2-5
abundance: NA
len: 14
v_gene: TRBV5-6
d_gene: NA
CDR3aa: CASSSVNSQETQYF
CDR3nt: TGTGCCAGCAGCAGCGTCAACAGCCAAGAGACCCAGTACTTC

j_gene: TRBJ2-7
abundance: many
len: 15
v_gene: TRBV5-6
d_gene: TRBD1
CDR3aa: CASSFGTGASYEQYF
CDR3nt: TGTGCCAGCAGCTTCGGGACAGGGGCGTCCTACGAGCAGTACTTC

j_gene: TRBJ2-1
abundance: NA
len: 17
v_gene: TRBV5-4
d_gene: TRBD1
CDR3aa: CASSFLWTGGGYNEQFF
CDR3nt: TGTGCCAGCAGCTTTCTATGGACAGGGGGCGGGTACAATGAGCAGTTCTTC

j_gene: TRBJ1-4
abundance: NA
len: 16
v_gene: TRBV10-3
d_gene: NA
CDR3aa: CAISDTPGAGDEKLFF
CDR3nt: TGTGCCATCAGTGATACGCCGGGAGCGGGCGACGAAAAACTGTTTTTT

j_gene: TRBJ1-1
abundance: NA
len: 15
v_gene: TRBV7-9
d_gene: NA
CDR3aa: CASSRNSFQNTEAFF
CDR3nt: TGTGCCAGCAGCCGAAATAGTTTCCAGAACACTGAAGCTTTCTTT

j_gene: TRBJ1-3
abundance: NA
len: 15
v_gene: TRBV29-1
d_gene: NA
CDR3aa: CSVVGTGAMGNTIYF
CDR3nt: TGCAGCGTTGTGGGGACGGGGGCGATGGGAAACACCATATATTTT

j_gene: TRBJ2-1
abundance: NA
len: 15
v_gene: TRBV5-1
d_gene: TRBD1
CDR3aa: CASSLRQGDGNEQFF
CDR3nt: TGCGCCAGCAGCTTAAGACAGGGGGATGGCAATGAGCAGTTCTTC

j_gene: TRBJ2-5
abundance: NA
len: 15
v_gene: TRBV19
d_gene: NA
CDR3aa: CASSTTHSGQETQYF
CDR3nt: TGTGCCAGTAGTACCACCCACAGCGGGCAAGAGACCCAGTACTTC

j_gene: TRBJ2-7
abundance: NA
len: 11
v_gene: TRBV28
d_gene: NA
CDR3aa: CASKSSYEQYF
CDR3nt: TGTGCCAGCAAGTCTTCCTACGAGCAGTACTTC

j_gene: TRBJ1-5
abundance: NA
len: 14
v_gene: TRBV19
d_gene: TRBD1
CDR3aa: CASKLQGLDQPQHF
CDR3nt: TGTGCCAGTAAGCTACAGGGGCTGGATCAGCCCCAGCATTTT

j_gene: TRBJ1-1
abundance: once
len: 14
v_gene: TRBV5-1
d_gene: NA
CDR3aa: CASSFSIMNTEAFF
CDR3nt: TGCGCCAGCAGCTTTTCCATTATGAACACTGAAGCTTTCTTT

j_gene: TRBJ2-1
abundance: NA
len: 15
v_gene: TRBV6-1
d_gene: TRBD2
CDR3aa: CASSPKRGGRNEQFF
CDR3nt: TGTGCCAGCAGCCCTAAGCGGGGGGGCAGGAATGAGCAGTTCTTC

j_gene: TRBJ2-2
abundance: few
len: 16
v_gene: TRBV19
d_gene: TRBD2
CDR3aa: CASGTSGGASTGELFF
CDR3nt: TGTGCCAGCGGGACTAGCGGGGGGGCCAGCACCGGGGAGCTGTTTTTT

j_gene: TRBJ2-5
abundance: once
len: 14
v_gene: TRBV2
d_gene: NA
CDR3aa: CASSEGSAQETQYF
CDR3nt: TGTGCCAGCAGTGAGGGAAGTGCCCAAGAGACCCAGTACTTC